This entry lists 27 T cell receptor beta chains sequenced from one sample in a study of cytomegalovirus exposure and HLA in healthy donors. The PCR used 60 Vbeta and 13 Jbeta primers. Sequenced by immunoSEQ multiplex PCR; TCRdb stores in-frame clones only, minus some. Of 65,000 to 95,000 clones in the sample, around three quarters are singletons; the top ten hold about 2.3%. The sequenced sample consisted of PBMCs. The receptor set was obtained from a man aged 25-40 years in good health and CMV-seronegative.

A single count supports this clone. The J gene is TRBJ2-7, the V gene TRBV5-1; 7 bases are shared with TRBD1. The CDR3 spans 14 residues. Germline V gene sequence: CDR1 SGHRS, CDR2 YFSETQ. Trimming at V came to 5 bases and at J to 0 bases, leaving 5 bases not matched to a gene. The CDR3 loop is CASSRDSPSYEQYF. Written as DNA, the CDR3 is TGCGCCAGCAGTCGGGACAGTCCCTCCTACGAGCAGTACTTC.

The chain combines TRBV5-1 with TRBJ1-1; TRBD1 might be the D (5 bases). The CDR3 has 15 residues. Looked up from germline, CDR1 is SGHRS and CDR2 is YFSETQ. The ends were cut back, 0 bases at V and 2 bases at J, with 11 bases in the middle. The CDR3, as DNA: TGCGCCAGCAGCTTGGAAGCAGGGCGAAACACTGAAGCTTTCTTT. This codes for CASSLEAGRNTEAFF.

The rearrangement links TRBV19 to TRBJ2-5; D is perhaps TRBD2 (6 bases). Trimming removed 6 bases from V and 5 bases from J, with 22 bases in between. Germline V lookup: CDR1 LNHDA, CDR2 SQIVND (reference sequence). CDR3 size: 16 residues. CDR3 nucleotide sequence: TGTGCCAGTAGAAAGGTGGCTAGCGCAAATTGGGAGACCCAGTACTTC. Translation: CASRKVASANWETQYF.

CDR3 DNA: TGTGCCAGCAGTTCCCGGGGTCGTGAAAATGAAAAACTGTTTTTT. Protein: CASSSRGRENEKLFF. V and J are TRBV6-5 and TRBJ1-4; D uncertain. This CDR3 spans 15 amino acids. V was cut by 4 bases and J by 5 bases, with 14 bases left in between. CDR1 is MNHEY and CDR2 is SVGAGI in the germline V gene.

J is TRBJ2-5 and V is TRBV6-1, with 8 bases fitting TRBD2. Losses at the gene ends were 4 bases for V and 4 bases for J; bases not matched to a gene: 5. This CDR3 is built from 14 residues. The V gene's germline CDR1 is MNHNS and CDR2 SASEGT. CDR3 sequence reads: CASSGISGVETQYF. The CDR3 DNA follows: TGTGCCAGCAGTGGGATTAGCGGGGTAGAGACCCAGTACTTC.

The chain is built from TRBV7-2 and TRBJ1-1; D gene ambiguous. Between the trimmed V and J ends, which lost 5 bases and 10 bases, there was a span of 17 bases. This CDR3 has 13 residues. Germline-derived CDR1 and CDR2 are SGHTA and FQGNSA. The CDR3 nucleotides read TGTGCCAGCAGCCGTGCGGGTCCTTCGGGAGCTTTCTTT. It specifies CASSRAGPSGAFF.

The chain links TRBV27 to TRBJ2-7; 10 bases fit TRBD1. The CDR3 totals 20 residues. V lost 2 bases, J lost 1 base, and 17 bases stayed unmatched. Germline V gene lookup returns CDR1 MNHEY and CDR2 SMNVEV (reference sequence). The CDR3 sequence: CASSLTKLSKGTGVSYEQYF. The CDR3 DNA reads as TGTGCCAGCAGTTTAACAAAACTTTCGAAAGGGACAGGGGTGTCCTACGAGCAGTACTTC.

The rearrangement links TRBV5-4 to TRBJ2-7; 8 positions agree with TRBD2. J was trimmed by 5 bases and V by 2 bases; bases with no gene match: 15. This CDR3 comprises 17 residues. Looked up from germline, CDR1 is SGHNT and CDR2 is YYREEE (reference sequence). The CDR3 sequence is CASSLKRELGMLHEQYF. In DNA, the CDR3 is TGTGCCAGCAGCTTAAAGCGGGAGCTAGGAATGCTTCACGAGCAGTACTTC.

CDR3 in amino acids: CASSPRDSWNTEAFF. As DNA, the CDR3 is TGTGCCAGCAGCCCCAGGGACAGCTGGAACACTGAAGCTTTCTTT. This chain connects TRBV14 to TRBJ1-1, with TRBD1 matching over 7 bases. With 4 bases clipped from V and 1 base from J, the junction kept 6 bases outside the gene matches. Germline loops: CDR1 SGHDN, CDR2 FVKESK. The CDR3 covers 15 residues.

This clone was picked up a small number of times. V and J are TRBV4-3 and TRBJ2-6; D may be TRBD1 (6 bases). Germline CDR1 reads LGHNA; CDR2 reads YSLEER. There are 18 residues in the CDR3. The V gene lost 5 bases and the J gene lost 0 bases, with 17 bases spanning the gap. As DNA, the CDR3 is TGCGCCAGCAGCTTGCAAGACAGGCTCGCCTCTGGGGCCAACGTCCTGACTTTC. It specifies CASSLQDRLASGANVLTF.

The CDR3 sequence is CAWSATGGVSDEQYF. In DNA, the CDR3 is TGTGCCTGGAGTGCCACAGGGGGAGTGAGTGACGAGCAGTACTTC. The genes are TRBV30 and TRBJ2-7, with TRBD1 matching over 8 bases. Trimming removed 1 base from V and 5 bases from J; junction bases left unmatched: 10. The length of the CDR3 is 15 residues. Looked up from germline, CDR1 is GTSNPN and CDR2 is SVGIG (reference sequence).

In nucleotides, the CDR3 is TGCAGCGTTGTCCGGGACACTAATCATGGCTACACCTTC. Encoded protein: CSVVRDTNHGYTF. The J gene is TRBJ1-2, the V gene TRBV29-1; possibly TRBD1 for D (6 bases). V lost 4 bases, J lost 6 bases, and 15 bases lay in between. The CDR3 covers 13 residues. CDR1 is SQVTM, CDR2 ANQGSEA, per germline.

CDR3 protein: CASTTFGANVLTF. For the CDR3, the DNA is TGTGCCAGCACCACTTTTGGGGCCAACGTCCTGACTTTC. V and J are TRBV7-2 and TRBJ2-6, with no clear D. This CDR3 is built from 13 residues. The germline gives CDR1 SGHTA, CDR2 FQGNSA. The germline V and J ends were trimmed by 7 bases and 3 bases, with 7 bases remaining between them.

The chain carries TRBV27 and TRBJ1-5; TRBD1 is a possible D gene (6 bases). The V end was cut by 1 base, the J end by 2 bases, with 12 bases between. Germline V CDR1 and CDR2: MNHEY, SMNVEV (reference sequence). The CDR3 sequence is 16 residues long. The CDR3 DNA reads TGTGCCAGCAGTTTATGGGGGGGCAAAGGCAATCAGCCCCAGCATTTT. Translating gives CASSLWGGKGNQPQHF.

CDR3: CASSPDRGKTDTQYF. The CDR3 bases are TGTGCCAGCAGCCCCGATCGGGGGAAGACAGATACGCAGTATTTT. This chain links TRBV6-5 with TRBJ2-3; D perhaps matches TRBD2 (6 bases). The germline V gene has CDR1 MNHEY and CDR2 SVGAGI. V gave up 6 bases and J gave up 3 bases, with 16 bases separating them. The length of the CDR3 is 15 residues.

The gene calls are TRBV11-1 and TRBJ2-1; 7 nucleotides match TRBD2. V lost 1 base to trimming and J lost 10 bases; unmatched junction nucleotides: 4. The CDR3 loop spans 13 amino acids. Germline assignment: CDR1 SGHAT and CDR2 FQDESV (reference sequence). The CDR3 spells CASSLERGGEQFF. The DNA of the CDR3 is TGTGCCAGCAGCTTAGAGCGGGGAGGGGAGCAGTTCTTC.

V and J are TRBV19 and TRBJ1-6; possible D gene TRBD1, 5 bases. Per germline, CDR1 LNHDA and CDR2 SQIVND (reference sequence). This CDR3 has 14 amino acids. V lost 4 bases and J 5 bases, leaving 9 bases between the germline ends. The CDR3 is CASSRTGNNSPLHF. In DNA, the CDR3 is TGTGCCAGTAGTAGAACAGGCAATAATTCACCCCTCCACTTT.

The CDR3 reads CASSSTGSGANVLTF. In nucleotides, the CDR3 is TGTGCCAGCAGCTCGACAGGTTCTGGGGCCAACGTCCTGACTTTC. The chain recombines TRBV11-3 with TRBJ2-6, with a tentative D call TRBD1 (6 bases). The germline V gene encodes CDR1 SGHNT and CDR2 YENEEA. The CDR3 runs 15 residues. V lost 4 bases and J 1 base, leaving 8 bases between the germline ends.

CDR3 region: CASSQADRSYEQYF. CDR3 DNA: TGCGCCAGCAGCCAAGCGGACAGGTCCTACGAGCAGTACTTC. The V and J genes are TRBV4-1 and TRBJ2-7; TRBD1 aligns across 7 bases. CDR3 length: 14 residues. The ends lost 1 base at V and 1 base at J; junction bases unmatched: 1. Germline assignment: CDR1 MGHRA and CDR2 YSYEKL.

The chain's CDR3 is CASSMRSGGPKNIQYF. The CDR3 nucleotides are TGTGCCAGTAGTATGAGGAGCGGGGGGCCCAAAAACATTCAGTACTTC. This rearrangement joins TRBV19 to TRBJ2-4; 9 nucleotides agree with TRBD2. The length of the CDR3 is 16 residues. After removal of 3 bases from V and 2 bases from J, the junction contained 5 bases not matched to a gene. Per the germline V gene, CDR1 is LNHDA and CDR2 is SQIVND (reference sequence). Full variable domain (remainder filled in from reference TRBV19 and TRBJ2-4): DGGITQSPKYLFRKEGQNVTLSCEQNLNHDAMYWYRQDPGQGLRLIYYSQIVNDFQKGDIAEGYSVSREKKESFPLTVTSAQKNPTAFYLCASSMRSGGPKNIQYFGAGTRLSVL.

CDR3 sequence reads: CSVRPAGGPRTTDTQYF. The DNA of the CDR3 is TGCAGCGTTCGTCCAGCGGGAGGGCCTCGTACGACAGATACGCAGTATTTT. The V gene is TRBV29-1, the J gene TRBJ2-3; 10 bases line up with TRBD2. The CDR3 has 17 residues. Trimming cost V 5 bases and J 3 bases; bases outside gene matches: 14. The germline V gene has CDR1 SQVTM and CDR2 ANQGSEA.

V and J are TRBV27 and TRBJ2-1, with TRBD2 identical over 12 bases. This CDR3 region has 15 residues. The V and J ends lost 5 bases and 9 bases, in that order; junction bases with no gene match: 8. The germline V gene has CDR1 MNHEY and CDR2 SMNVEV (reference sequence). CDR3 amino acids: CASSPPSGGAGEQFF. CDR3 sequence (DNA): TGTGCCAGCAGTCCGCCTAGCGGGGGGGCTGGTGAGCAGTTCTTC.

The V and J genes are TRBV6-1 and TRBJ1-2; TRBD1 might be the D (5 bases). The V gene's germline CDR1 is MNHNS and CDR2 SASEGT. V was clipped by 0 bases and J by 4 bases, with 9 bases between them. The CDR3 has 14 amino acids. The CDR3 here is CASSEAGGSYGYTF. CDR3 sequence (DNA): TGTGCCAGCAGTGAAGCCGGGGGTAGCTATGGCTACACCTTC.

This clone occurred a few times. The rearrangement links TRBV6-4 to TRBJ2-1; D perhaps matches TRBD1 (6 bases). CDR3 length: 15 residues. The germline CDR1 and CDR2 sequences are MRHNA and SNTAGT. The V and J ends lost 0 bases and 12 bases respectively, with 18 bases between them. This CDR3 reads CASSDSGGSPVGQFF. The DNA for the CDR3 is TGTGCCAGCAGTGACTCAGGGGGTTCCCCCGTTGGGCAGTTCTTC.

The chain employs TRBV5-6 and TRBJ2-1, with 7 bases fitting TRBD1. The CDR3 contains 16 residues. V was clipped by 2 bases and J by 7 bases; unmatched bases: 12. CDR1 and CDR2 from the germline V gene are SGHDT and YYEEEE. CDR3 sequence: CASSFPGQTIGNEQFF. CDR3 in DNA: TGTGCCAGCAGCTTCCCGGGACAGACCATCGGAAATGAGCAGTTCTTC.

Worth noting for this clone: A read error may account for a junction end that differs from germline. This chain uses TRBV4-1 with TRBJ1-2; 8 bases are a match to TRBD1. The germline gives CDR1 MGHRA, CDR2 YSYEKL. CDR3 length: 15 residues. The CDR3 coding sequence is TGCGCCAGCAGCCAAGATCCAGGGGGCACACAAGGCTACCCCTTC. Its protein product is CASSQDPGGTQGYPF.

V and J are TRBV4-1 and TRBJ1-2, with D maybe TRBD1 (6 bases). This CDR3 region has 16 residues. V shed 0 bases and J shed 4 bases, with 15 bases lying between them. Germline CDR1 is MGHRA and CDR2 is YSYEKL. CDR3 sequence: CASSQDRTATLYGYTF. CDR3 sequence (DNA): TGCGCCAGCAGCCAAGATAGGACAGCTACACTCTATGGCTACACCTTC.